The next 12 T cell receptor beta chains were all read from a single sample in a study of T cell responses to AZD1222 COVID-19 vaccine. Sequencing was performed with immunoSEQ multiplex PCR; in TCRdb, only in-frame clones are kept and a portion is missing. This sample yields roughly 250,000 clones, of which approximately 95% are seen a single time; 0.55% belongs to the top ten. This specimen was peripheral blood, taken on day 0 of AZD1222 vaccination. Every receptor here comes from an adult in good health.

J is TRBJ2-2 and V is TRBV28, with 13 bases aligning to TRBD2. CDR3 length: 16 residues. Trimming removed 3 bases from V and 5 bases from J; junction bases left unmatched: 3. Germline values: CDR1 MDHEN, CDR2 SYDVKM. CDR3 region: CASSLGLAGLTGELFF. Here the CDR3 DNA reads TGTGCCAGCAGTTTGGGACTAGCGGGACTTACCGGGGAGCTGTTTTTT. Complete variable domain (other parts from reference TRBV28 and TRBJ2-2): DVKVTQSSRYLVKRTGEKVFLECVQDMDHENMFWYRQDPGLGLRLIYFSYDVKMKEKGDIPEGYSVSREKKERFSLILESASTNQTSMYLCASSLGLAGLTGELFFGEGSRLTVL.

CDR3 sequence (DNA): TGTGCCAGCAGCCAGGGACGGGACAGCTCTGGAAACACCATATATTTT. Translated, it gives CASSQGRDSSGNTIYF. The chain joins TRBV4-2 to TRBJ1-3; 7 bases are shared with TRBD1. This CDR3 spans 16 amino acids. Looked up from germline, CDR1 is LGHNA and CDR2 is YNFKEQ. The J segment lost 0 bases and the V segment lost 3 bases, leaving 5 bases of the junction unmatched.

CDR3: CASSFRGLLEAFF. The DNA for the CDR3 is TGTGCCAGCAGTTTCAGGGGGCTCCTTGAAGCTTTCTTT. The chain employs TRBV28 and TRBJ1-1; 8 bases map to TRBD1. The V segment lost 3 bases and the J segment 7 bases; nucleotides outside the gene matches: 4. Germline CDR1 MDHEN, CDR2 SYDVKM. This CDR3 is 13 amino acids long. Filled out from reference TRBV28 and TRBJ1-1, the complete variable domain reads DVKVTQSSRYLVKRTGEKVFLECVQDMDHENMFWYRQDPGLGLRLIYFSYDVKMKEKGDIPEGYSVSREKKERFSLILESASTNQTSMYLCASSFRGLLEAFFGQGTRLTVV.

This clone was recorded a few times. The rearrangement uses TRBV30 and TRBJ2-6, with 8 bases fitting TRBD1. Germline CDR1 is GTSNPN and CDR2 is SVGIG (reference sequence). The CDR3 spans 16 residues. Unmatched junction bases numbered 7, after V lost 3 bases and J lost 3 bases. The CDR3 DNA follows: TGTGCCTGGAGGCCTACAGGGGGACGTGGGGCCAACGTCCTGACTTTC. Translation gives CAWRPTGGRGANVLTF. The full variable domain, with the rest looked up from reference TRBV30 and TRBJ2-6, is SQTIHQWPATLVQPVGSPLSLECTVEGTSNPNLYWYRQAAGRGLQLLFYSVGIGQISSEVPQNLSASRPQDRQFILSSKKLLLSDSGFYLCAWRPTGGRGANVLTFGAGSRLTVL.

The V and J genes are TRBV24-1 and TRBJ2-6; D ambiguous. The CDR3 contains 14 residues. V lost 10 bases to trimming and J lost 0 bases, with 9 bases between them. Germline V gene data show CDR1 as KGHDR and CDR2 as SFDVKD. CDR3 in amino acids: CATQDGSGANVLTF. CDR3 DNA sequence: TGTGCCACGCAGGACGGCTCTGGGGCCAACGTCCTGACTTTC.

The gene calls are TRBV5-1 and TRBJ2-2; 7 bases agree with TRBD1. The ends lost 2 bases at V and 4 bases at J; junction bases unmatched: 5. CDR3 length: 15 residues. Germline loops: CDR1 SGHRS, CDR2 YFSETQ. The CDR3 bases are TGCGCCAGCAGCTTAGGGGGCCCGGGCACCGGGGAGCTGTTTTTT. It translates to CASSLGGPGTGELFF.

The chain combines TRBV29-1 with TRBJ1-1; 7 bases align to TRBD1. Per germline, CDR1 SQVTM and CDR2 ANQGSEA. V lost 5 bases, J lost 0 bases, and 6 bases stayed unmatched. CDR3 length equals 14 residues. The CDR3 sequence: CSVRQGGMNTEAFF. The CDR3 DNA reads TGCAGCGTTAGACAGGGAGGTATGAACACTGAAGCTTTCTTT.

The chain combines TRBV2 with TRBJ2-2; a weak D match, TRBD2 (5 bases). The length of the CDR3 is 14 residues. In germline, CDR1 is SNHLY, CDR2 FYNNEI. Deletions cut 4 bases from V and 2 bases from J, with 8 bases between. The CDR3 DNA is TGTGCCAGCAGTGCGCTAGCTAACACCGGGGAGCTGTTTTTT. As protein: CASSALANTGELFF.

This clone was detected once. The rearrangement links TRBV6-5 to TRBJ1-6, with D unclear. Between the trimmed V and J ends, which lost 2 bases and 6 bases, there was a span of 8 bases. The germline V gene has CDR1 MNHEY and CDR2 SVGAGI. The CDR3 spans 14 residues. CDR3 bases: TGTGCCAGCAGTTACCCCGGTTCTAATTCACCCCTCCACTTT. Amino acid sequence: CASSYPGSNSPLHF.

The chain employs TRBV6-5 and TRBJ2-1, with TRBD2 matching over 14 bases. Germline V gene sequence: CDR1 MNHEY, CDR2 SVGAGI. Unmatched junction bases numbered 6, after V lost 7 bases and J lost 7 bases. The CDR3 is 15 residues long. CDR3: CASNPGLAGVNEQFF. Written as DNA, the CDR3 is TGTGCCAGCAATCCGGGACTAGCGGGGGTGAATGAGCAGTTCTTC.

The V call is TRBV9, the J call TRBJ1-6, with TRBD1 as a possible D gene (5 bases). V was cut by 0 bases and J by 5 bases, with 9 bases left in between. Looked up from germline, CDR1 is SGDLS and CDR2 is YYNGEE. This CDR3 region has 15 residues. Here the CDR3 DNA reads TGTGCCAGCAGCGTAGGAGGGGCTGATAATTCACCCCTCCACTTT. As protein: CASSVGGADNSPLHF.

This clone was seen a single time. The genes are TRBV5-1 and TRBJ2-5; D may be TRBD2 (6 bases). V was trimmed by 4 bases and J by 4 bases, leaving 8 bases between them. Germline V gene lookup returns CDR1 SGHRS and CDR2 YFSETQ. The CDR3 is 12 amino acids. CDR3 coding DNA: TGCGCCAGCAGCCGGGACTTAGAGACCCAGTACTTC. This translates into CASSRDLETQYF. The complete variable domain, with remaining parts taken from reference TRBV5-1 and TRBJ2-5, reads KAGVTQTPRYLIKTRGQQVTLSCSPISGHRSVSWYQQTPGQGLQFLFEYFSETQRNKGNFPGRFSGRQFSNSRSEMNVSTLELGDSALYLCASSRDLETQYFGPGTRLLVL.